The sequence of this TCR beta chain was determined in a study of cytotoxic CD8 clonotypes in ibrutinib-treated CLL. Profiling relied on immunoSEQ multiplex PCR, and the TCRdb table lists in-frame clones only, not all of them. The sample lists roughly 100,000 clones; about 72% were seen once. Germline values: CDR1 SGHTA, CDR2 FQGNSA. Trimming at V came to 5 bases and at J to 1 base, leaving 8 bases not matched to a gene. CDR3 length equals 15 residues. The sequence was collected from a human donor with chronic lymphocytic leukemia. The starting material was PBMCs, obtained after 12 months of ibrutinib treatment. The chain employs TRBV7-2 and TRBJ2-7; 7 positions agree with TRBD1. The CDR3 nucleotides are TGTGCCAGCAGCACGGTGACAGGGTATTCCTACGAGCAGTACTTC. Amino acids: CASSTVTGYSYEQYF. The full variable domain, with the rest looked up from reference TRBV7-2 and TRBJ2-7, is GAGVSQSPSNKVTEKGKDVELRCDPISGHTALYWYRQSLGQGLEFLIYFQGNSAPDKSGLPSDRFSAERTGGSVSTLTIQRTQQEDSAVYLCASSTVTGYSYEQYFGPGTRLTVT.